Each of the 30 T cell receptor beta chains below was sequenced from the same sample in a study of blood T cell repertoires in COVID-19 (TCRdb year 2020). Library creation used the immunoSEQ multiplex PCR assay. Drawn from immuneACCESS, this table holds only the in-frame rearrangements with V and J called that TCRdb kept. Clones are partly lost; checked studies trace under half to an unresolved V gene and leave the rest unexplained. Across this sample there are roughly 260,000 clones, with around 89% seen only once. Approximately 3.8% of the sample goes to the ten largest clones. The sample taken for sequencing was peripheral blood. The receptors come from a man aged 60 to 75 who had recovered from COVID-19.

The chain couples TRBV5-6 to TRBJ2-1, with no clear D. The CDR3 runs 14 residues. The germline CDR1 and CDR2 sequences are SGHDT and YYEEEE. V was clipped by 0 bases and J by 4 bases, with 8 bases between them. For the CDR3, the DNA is TGTGCCAGCAGCTTGGATTGGCTGTACAATGAGCAGTTCTTC. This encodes CASSLDWLYNEQFF.

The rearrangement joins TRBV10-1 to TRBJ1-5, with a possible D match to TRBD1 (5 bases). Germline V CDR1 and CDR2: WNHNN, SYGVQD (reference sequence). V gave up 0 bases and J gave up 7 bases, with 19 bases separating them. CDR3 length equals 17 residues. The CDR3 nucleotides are TGCGCCAGCAGTGAGTCCCGGATAGGTAGGGGTGGACAGCCCCAGCATTTT. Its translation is CASSESRIGRGGQPQHF.

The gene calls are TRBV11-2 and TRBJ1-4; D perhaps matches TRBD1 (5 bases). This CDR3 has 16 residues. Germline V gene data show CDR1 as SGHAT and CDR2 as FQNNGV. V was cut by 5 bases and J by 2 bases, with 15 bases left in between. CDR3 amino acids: CASSHLSGKTNEKLFF. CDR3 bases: TGTGCCAGCAGCCACCTGTCAGGGAAGACTAATGAAAAACTGTTTTTT.

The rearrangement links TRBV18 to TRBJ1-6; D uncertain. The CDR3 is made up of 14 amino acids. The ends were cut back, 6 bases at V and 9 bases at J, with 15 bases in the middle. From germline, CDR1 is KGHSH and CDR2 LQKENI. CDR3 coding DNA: TGTGCCAGCTCGTCTGAAAGAGGCAGTTCACCCCTCCACTTT. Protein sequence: CASSSERGSSPLHF.

The CDR3 region is CASSPRQGATGELFF. In nucleotides, the CDR3 is TGTGCCAGCAGCCCGCGTCAGGGGGCAACCGGGGAGCTGTTTTTT. The chain links TRBV7-6 to TRBJ2-2; 8 positions agree with TRBD1. This CDR3 comprises 15 residues. Trimming at V came to 5 bases and at J to 5 bases, leaving 7 bases not matched to a gene. Per the germline V gene, CDR1 is SGHVS and CDR2 is FNYEAQ.

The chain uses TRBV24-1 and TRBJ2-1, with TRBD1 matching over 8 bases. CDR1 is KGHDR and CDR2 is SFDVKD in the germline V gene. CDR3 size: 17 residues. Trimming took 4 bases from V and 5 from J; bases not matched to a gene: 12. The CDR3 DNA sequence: TGTGCCACCAGTGAGGCAGGGGGCACCAACAGACACAATGAGCAGTTCTTC. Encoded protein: CATSEAGGTNRHNEQFF.

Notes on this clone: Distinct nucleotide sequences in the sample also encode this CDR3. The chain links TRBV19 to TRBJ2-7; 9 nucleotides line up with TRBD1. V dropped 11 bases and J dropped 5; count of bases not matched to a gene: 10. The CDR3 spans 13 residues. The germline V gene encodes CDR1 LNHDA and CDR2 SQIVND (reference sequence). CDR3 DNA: TGTGCCTCTTCTCGAGACAGGGGGGACGAGCAGTACTTC. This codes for CASSRDRGDEQYF.

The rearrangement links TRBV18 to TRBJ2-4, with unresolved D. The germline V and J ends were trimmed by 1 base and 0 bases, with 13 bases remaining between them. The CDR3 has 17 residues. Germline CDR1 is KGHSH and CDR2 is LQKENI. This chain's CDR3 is CASSPLRSAEAKNIQYF. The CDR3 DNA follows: TGTGCCAGCTCACCACTTAGAAGCGCTGAAGCCAAAAACATTCAGTACTTC.

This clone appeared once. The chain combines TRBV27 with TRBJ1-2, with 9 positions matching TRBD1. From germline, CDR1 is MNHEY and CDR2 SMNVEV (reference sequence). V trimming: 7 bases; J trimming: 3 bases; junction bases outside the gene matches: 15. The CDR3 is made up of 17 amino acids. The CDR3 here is CASTPIPGQGTYYGYTF. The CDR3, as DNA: TGTGCCAGCACCCCCATCCCGGGACAGGGAACGTACTATGGCTACACCTTC.

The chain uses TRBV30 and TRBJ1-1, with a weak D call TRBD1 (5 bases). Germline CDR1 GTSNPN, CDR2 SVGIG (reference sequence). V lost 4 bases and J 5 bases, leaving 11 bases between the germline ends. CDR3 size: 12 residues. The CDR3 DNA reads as TGTGCCTGGAACCCTGGGGGGACTGAAGCTTTCTTT. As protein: CAWNPGGTEAFF.

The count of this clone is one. This CDR3 reads CAWTQTGGAYGYTF. The CDR3 region has the DNA TGTGCCTGGACCCAGACAGGGGGCGCCTATGGCTACACCTTC. This chain links TRBV30 with TRBJ1-2, with TRBD1 matching over 10 bases. CDR3 size: 14 residues. Germline V gene lookup returns CDR1 GTSNPN and CDR2 SVGIG (reference sequence). Trimming removed 4 bases from V and 4 bases from J; junction bases left unmatched: 6. Combining the CDR3 with reference TRBV30 and TRBJ1-2 gives the whole variable domain SQTIHQWPATLVQPVGSPLSLECTVEGTSNPNLYWYRQAAGRGLQLLFYSVGIGQISSEVPQNLSASRPQDRQFILSSKKLLLSDSGFYLCAWTQTGGAYGYTFGSGTRLTVV.

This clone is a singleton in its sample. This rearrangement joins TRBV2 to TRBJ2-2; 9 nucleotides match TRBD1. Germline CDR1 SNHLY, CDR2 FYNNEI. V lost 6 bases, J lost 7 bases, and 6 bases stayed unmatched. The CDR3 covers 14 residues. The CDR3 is CASSGTGWNGELFF. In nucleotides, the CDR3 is TGTGCCAGCAGCGGGACAGGGTGGAACGGGGAGCTGTTTTTT.

The CDR3 loop reads CASSRTGEVTGELFF. The CDR3 DNA reads TGCGCCAGCAGCCGGACAGGGGAGGTCACCGGGGAGCTGTTTTTT. The rearrangement uses TRBV4-1 and TRBJ2-2; 9 bases are a match to TRBD1. The trim removed 4 bases at V and 4 bases at J, leaving 4 bases unmatched. Germline CDR1 MGHRA, CDR2 YSYEKL. The CDR3 length is 15 residues.

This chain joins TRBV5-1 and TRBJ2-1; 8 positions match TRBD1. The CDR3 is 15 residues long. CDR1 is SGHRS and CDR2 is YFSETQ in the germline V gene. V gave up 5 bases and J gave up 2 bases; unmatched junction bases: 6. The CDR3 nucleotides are TGCGCCAGCAGATACAGGGGGACGACCTACAATGAGCAGTTCTTC. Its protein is CASRYRGTTYNEQFF. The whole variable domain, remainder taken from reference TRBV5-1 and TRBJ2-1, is KAGVTQTPRYLIKTRGQQVTLSCSPISGHRSVSWYQQTPGQGLQFLFEYFSETQRNKGNFPGRFSGRQFSNSRSEMNVSTLELGDSALYLCASRYRGTTYNEQFFGPGTRLTVL.

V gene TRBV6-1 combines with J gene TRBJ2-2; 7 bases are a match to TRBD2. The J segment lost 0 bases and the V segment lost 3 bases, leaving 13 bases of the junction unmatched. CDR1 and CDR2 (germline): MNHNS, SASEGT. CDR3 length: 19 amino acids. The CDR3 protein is CASSDLWVGGGANTGELFF. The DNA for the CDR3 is TGTGCCAGCAGTGACTTATGGGTCGGCGGGGGTGCGAACACCGGGGAGCTGTTTTTT.

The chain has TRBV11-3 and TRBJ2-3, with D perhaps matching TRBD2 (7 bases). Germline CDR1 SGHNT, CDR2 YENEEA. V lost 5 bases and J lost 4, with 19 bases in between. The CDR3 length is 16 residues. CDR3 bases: TGTGCCAGCAGCCCCTCCCGGGGGGCCCTCGCAGATACGCAGTATTTT. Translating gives CASSPSRGALADTQYF.

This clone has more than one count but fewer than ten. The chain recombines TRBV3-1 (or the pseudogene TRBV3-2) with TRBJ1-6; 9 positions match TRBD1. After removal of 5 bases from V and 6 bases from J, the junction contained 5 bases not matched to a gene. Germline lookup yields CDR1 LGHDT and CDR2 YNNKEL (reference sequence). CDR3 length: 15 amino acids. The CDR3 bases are TGTGCCAGCAGCTCAACAGGGGGCGGTAATTCACCCCTCCACTTT. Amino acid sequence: CASSSTGGGNSPLHF.

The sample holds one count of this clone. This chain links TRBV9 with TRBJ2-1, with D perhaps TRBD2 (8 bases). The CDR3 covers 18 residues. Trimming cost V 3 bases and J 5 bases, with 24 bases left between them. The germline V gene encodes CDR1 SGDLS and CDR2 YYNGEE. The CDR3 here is CASSERGLEWTSHNEQFF. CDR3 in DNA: TGTGCCAGCAGCGAGAGGGGGCTTGAGTGGACTAGCCACAATGAGCAGTTCTTC.

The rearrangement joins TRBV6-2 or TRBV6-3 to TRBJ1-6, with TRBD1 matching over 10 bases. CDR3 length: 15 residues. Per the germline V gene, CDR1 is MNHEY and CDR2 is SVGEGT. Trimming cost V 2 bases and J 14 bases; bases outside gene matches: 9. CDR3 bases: TGTGCCAGCAGTTACCGGACAGGGGGTTTGGACACCCTCCACTTT. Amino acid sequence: CASSYRTGGLDTLHF.

In nucleotides, the CDR3 is TGTGCCAGCAGCCCTCACAGGGGTCCTAATGAAAAACTGTTTTTT. Encoded protein: CASSPHRGPNEKLFF. The J gene is TRBJ1-4, the V gene TRBV9, with 7 positions matching TRBD1. CDR1 SGDLS and CDR2 YYNGEE come from the germline V gene. J gave up 3 bases and V 4 bases, and 6 bases lay outside the gene matches. This CDR3 contains 15 residues.

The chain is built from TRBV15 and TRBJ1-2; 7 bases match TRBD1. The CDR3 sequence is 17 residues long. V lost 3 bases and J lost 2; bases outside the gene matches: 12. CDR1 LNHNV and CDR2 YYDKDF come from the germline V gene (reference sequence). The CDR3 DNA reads TGTGCCACCAGCAGTAATCGGGGAAACAGGGGAAACTATGGCTACACCTTC. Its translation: CATSSNRGNRGNYGYTF.

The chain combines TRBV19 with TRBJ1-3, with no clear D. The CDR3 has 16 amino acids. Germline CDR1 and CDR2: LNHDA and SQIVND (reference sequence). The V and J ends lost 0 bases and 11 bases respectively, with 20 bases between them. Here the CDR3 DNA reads TGTGCCAGTAGTATAGATTGGAACAGCCGGAATGTCCCCATATATTTT. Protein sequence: CASSIDWNSRNVPIYF.

In nucleotides, the CDR3 is TGTGCCAGCAGCAAAAGTGAACAGGGGGCAGGTGGTTCACCCCTCCACTTT. This translates into CASSKSEQGAGGSPLHF. This chain connects TRBV21-1 to TRBJ1-6; the DNA was not compared with TRBD1, the D call given in the table. TRBV21-1 counts as a pseudogene. The CDR3 runs to 17 residues.

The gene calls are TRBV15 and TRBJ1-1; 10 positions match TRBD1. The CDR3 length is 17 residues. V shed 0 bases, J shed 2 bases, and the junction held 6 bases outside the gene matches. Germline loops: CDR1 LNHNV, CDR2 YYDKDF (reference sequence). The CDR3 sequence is CATSRDPGQGPNTEAFF. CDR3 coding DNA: TGTGCCACCAGCAGAGATCCGGGACAGGGGCCCAACACTGAAGCTTTCTTT.

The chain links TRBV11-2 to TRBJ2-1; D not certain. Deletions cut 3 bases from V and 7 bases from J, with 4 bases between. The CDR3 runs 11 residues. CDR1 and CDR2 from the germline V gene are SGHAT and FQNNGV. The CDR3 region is CASSLANEQFF. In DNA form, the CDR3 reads TGTGCCAGCAGCTTGGCTAATGAGCAGTTCTTC. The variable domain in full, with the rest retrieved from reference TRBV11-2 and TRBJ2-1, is EAGVAQSPRYKIIEKRQSVAFWCNPISGHATLYWYQQILGQGPKLLIQFQNNGVVDDSQLPKDRFSAERLKGVDSTLKIQPAKLEDSAVYLCASSLANEQFFGPGTRLTVL.

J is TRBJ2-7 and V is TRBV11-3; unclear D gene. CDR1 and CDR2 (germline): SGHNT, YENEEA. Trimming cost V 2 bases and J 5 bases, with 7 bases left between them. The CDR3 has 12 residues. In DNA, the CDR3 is TGTGCCAGCAGCTTAAGTTCGGACGAGCAGTACTTC. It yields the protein CASSLSSDEQYF.

The CDR3 nucleotides read TGTGCCAGCAGCTCCAGACAGGGCTTTAGGGAGCAGTACTTC. As protein: CASSSRQGFREQYF. This sequence joins TRBV7-2 and TRBJ2-7, with 7 nucleotides matching TRBD1. This CDR3 region has 14 residues. Germline V CDR1 and CDR2: SGHTA, FQGNSA. V lost 4 bases to trimming and J lost 7 bases; unmatched junction nucleotides: 10.

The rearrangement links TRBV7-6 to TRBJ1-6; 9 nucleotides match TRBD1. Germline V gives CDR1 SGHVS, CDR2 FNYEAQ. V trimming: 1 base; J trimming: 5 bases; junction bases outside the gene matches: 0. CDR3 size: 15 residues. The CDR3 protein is CASSLGTGDNSPLHF. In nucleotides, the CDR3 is TGTGCCAGCAGCTTAGGGACAGGGGATAATTCACCCCTCCACTTT.

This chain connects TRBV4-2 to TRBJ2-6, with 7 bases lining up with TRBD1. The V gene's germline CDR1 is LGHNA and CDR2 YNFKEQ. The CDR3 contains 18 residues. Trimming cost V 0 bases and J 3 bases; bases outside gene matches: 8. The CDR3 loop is CASSQDVGGASGANVLTF. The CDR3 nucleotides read TGTGCCAGCAGCCAAGATGTAGGGGGCGCGAGTGGGGCCAACGTCCTGACTTTC.

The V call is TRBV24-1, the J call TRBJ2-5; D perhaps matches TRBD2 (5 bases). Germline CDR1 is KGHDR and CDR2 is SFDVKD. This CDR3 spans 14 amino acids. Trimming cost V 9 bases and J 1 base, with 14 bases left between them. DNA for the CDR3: TGTGCCACCTCCCCCCCGGGGTCCCAAGAGACCCAGTACTTC. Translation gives CATSPPGSQETQYF.